A selection of T cell receptor beta chains follows, all from one sample in a study of T cells in Graves' hyperthyroidism and ophthalmopathy. TCRdb analysed the multiplex PCR reads with MiXCR anew, one entry per CDR3 protein. The sample records fewer than 500,000 distinct CDR3 sequences, approximately 14% being singletons. The sequenced material came from blood. These receptors all come from a woman aged 25-40 years with Graves' ophthalmopathy. Both conserved end residues are part of each CDR3. D genes are given only for firm matches. Part of the rows lack a size; the others show once, few, many or a class for expanded clones.

TRBV30	TRBJ1-2	many	.	TGTGCCTGGACCCAACGGGGAGGGAACTATGGCTACACCTTC	CAWTQRGGNYGYTF
TRBV7-2	TRBJ2-3	many	.	TGTGCCAGCAGGATTACAAGCACCACAGATACGCAGTATTTT	CASRITSTTDTQYF
TRBV2	TRBJ1-2	many	TRBD1	TGTGCCAGCAGCTACACAGGGGGCGCATCCTATGGCTACACCTTC	CASSYTGGASYGYTF
TRBV18	TRBJ1-1	many	TRBD1	TGTGCCAGCTCGTCAAGGACAGGATGGGGGAACACTGAAGCTTTCTTT	CASSSRTGWGNTEAFF
TRBV5-6	TRBJ1-4	many	.	TGTGCCAGCAGCGGTGGGAGGGTCCCTAATGAAAAACTGTTTTTT	CASSGGRVPNEKLFF
TRBV7-2	TRBJ2-1	many	.	TGTGCCAGCAGCTTAGTTTCGGGGGACGGTGAGCAGTTCTTC	CASSLVSGDGEQFF
TRBV4-1	TRBJ1-3	.	.	TGCGCCAGCAGCCAAGATCAGTTCTTCACCATATATTTT	CASSQDQFFTIYF
TRBV19	TRBJ1-2	few	.	TGTGCCAGTAGAACCCCCGGGACGGGCTATGGCTACACCTTC	CASRTPGTGYGYTF
TRBV28	TRBJ2-5	many	.	TGTGCCAGCGCGGTCAATTTAGGGGGGGCCCAAGAGACCCAGTACTTC	CASAVNLGGAQETQYF
TRBV9	TRBJ2-3	many	.	TGTGCCAGCAGTCGGGACCCCAGTAGTTCAGATACGCAGTATTTT	CASSRDPSSSDTQYF
TRBV20-1	TRBJ2-5	many	.	TGCAGTGCTAGATTGAGCAGAGCGGCCCAAGAGACCCAGTACTTC	CSARLSRAAQETQYF
TRBV7-7	TRBJ2-2	many	.	TGTGCTAGCAGCCCCTTGCGGGGTCAGGGAAGCACCGGGGAGCTGTTTTTT	CASSPLRGQGSTGELFF
TRBV6-2/TRBV6-3	TRBJ1-6	many	TRBD1	TGTGCCAGCAGCTACGGGACAGGATTCGCACCCCTCCACTTT	CASSYGTGFAPLHF
TRBV2	TRBJ2-3	many	TRBD2	TGTGCCAGCAGTGGCACAGCGGGGGGTTCGGTAGATACGCAGTATTTT	CASSGTAGGSVDTQYF
TRBV2	TRBJ2-5	many	.	TGTGCCAGCAGCGTAAAAGAGACCCAGTACTTC	CASSVKETQYF
TRBV6-5	TRBJ2-2	few	.	TGTGCCAGCAGTTACTCGAGCGGGTCGAACACCGGGGAGCTGTTTTTT	CASSYSSGSNTGELFF
TRBV28	TRBJ1-6	many	.	TGTGCCAGCAGTGGGGCTTATTCACCCCTCCACTTT	CASSGAYSPLHF
TRBV20-1	TRBJ1-1	many	.	TGCAGTGCTAGACCGCCCCTACAGGGTAACACTGAAGCTTTCTTT	CSARPPLQGNTEAFF
TRBV7-2	TRBJ2-3	many	.	TGTGCCAACCGCCATACTAGCACAGATACGCAGTATTTT	CANRHTSTDTQYF
TRBV4-2	TRBJ2-1	many	TRBD2	TGTGCCAGCAGCCAAGAACCCGCACGAAGGACTAGCGGGGGGTACAATGAGCAGTTCTTC	CASSQEPARRTSGGYNEQFF
TRBV20-1	TRBJ2-5	many	TRBD2	TGCAGTGCCGGACTAGCGGGGGTCCAAGAGACCCAGTACTTC	CSAGLAGVQETQYF
TRBV16	TRBJ1-2	few	TRBD1	TGTGCCAGCAGCCAATCGGGACAGCCGGCGGGGGGCTACACCTTC	CASSQSGQPAGGYTF
TRBV7-9	TRBJ2-7	many	.	TGTGCCAGCAGCTCAGGAGCCGCGGGGGAGCAGTACTTC	CASSSGAAGEQYF
TRBV6-1	TRBJ1-2	.	.	TGTGCCAGCAGTCCGACCTGGAACTATGGCTACACCTTC	CASSPTWNYGYTF
TRBV10-1	TRBJ2-7	.	.	TGCGCCAGCAGTGACCGGATACAGGCGGACTCAGGCGAGCAGTACTTC	CASSDRIQADSGEQYF
TRBV30	TRBJ2-1	many	TRBD2	TGTGCCTGGAGTGTACTGGCAGCGGGGGCCTACAATGAGCAGTTCTTC	CAWSVLAAGAYNEQFF
TRBV7-2	TRBJ2-3	many	.	TGTGCCAGCACCCCTCCCTCCAGGTGGGGCGGCGCAGATACGCAGTATTTT	CASTPPSRWGGADTQYF
TRBV6-1	TRBJ2-7	many	.	TGTGCCAGCTTGTCAGGCGCCTACGAGCAGTACTTC	CASLSGAYEQYF
TRBV28	TRBJ2-5	many	TRBD2	TGTGCCAGCAGTTCTCAGCGGGGGTTACAAGAGACCCAGTACTTC	CASSSQRGLQETQYF
TRBV12-5	TRBJ2-3	.	.	TGTGCTAGTGGTTCCCCAGGGGCAGATACGCAGTATTTT	CASGSPGADTQYF
TRBV12-3/TRBV12-4	TRBJ2-2	many	.	TGTGCCAGCAGTTTTCGGAGTGCCGGGGAGCTGTTTTTT	CASSFRSAGELFF
TRBV28	TRBJ2-5	many	.	TGTGCCAGCAGTTTATTATCAGTCCAAGAGACCCAGTACTTC	CASSLLSVQETQYF
TRBV6-1	TRBJ2-1	.	.	TGTGCCAGCAGTGAAAATTCAGGCTCACTGGGGAATGAGCAGTTCTTC	CASSENSGSLGNEQFF
TRBV5-1	TRBJ1-3	many	.	TGCGCCAGCAGCTTGGGGGGACTGAACTCTGGAAACACCATATATTTT	CASSLGGLNSGNTIYF
TRBV20-1	TRBJ2-7	many	TRBD2	TGCAGTGCTCCCCGCCCGGGACTAGCGGGTAGGGAGCAGTACTTC	CSAPRPGLAGREQYF
TRBV2	TRBJ1-6	many	.	TGTGCCAGCAGTGTTGAGTCGCCGAGCTCCTATAATTCACCCCTCCACTTT	CASSVESPSSYNSPLHF
TRBV4-1	TRBJ1-2	.	TRBD1	TGCGCCAGCAGCCAGGTGGACAGGGGCCCCGCTAACTATGGCTACACCTTC	CASSQVDRGPANYGYTF